The present T cell receptor (beta chain) was sequenced within a study of post-analysis software for immune sequencing data. Germline V gives CDR1 ENHRY, CDR2 SYGVKD. CDR3 length equals 16 residues. On this clonotype: Antigen specificity is unknown. Sequence at one end of the junction differs from germline and may be a read error.

Regarding the study as a whole: Several TRBV segments were more frequent in patients than controls; TRBV5-6, TRBV5-1 and TRBV20-1 belonged to this group.

Libraries were made from TCR beta cDNA, and they carried unique molecular identifiers. Via MiXCR, TCRdb re-called the PCR reads, giving one row per CDR3 protein. The sample has hundreds of thousands of distinct CDR3 sequences, 25% to 30% seen once. The chain uses TRBV10-3 and TRBJ1-2; the D gene is possibly TRBD1 (6 bases). What was sequenced was blood. The sequence was obtained from a girl between 5 and 17 years old with multiple sclerosis. The CDR3 region is CAIRDPLWGAFSGYTF. The DNA of the CDR3 is TGTGCCATCCGTGACCCCCTCTGGGGGGCTTTTAGTGGCTACACCTTC.